Listed below are T cell receptor beta chains from one sample, sequenced in a study of CD8+ T cells in alopecia areata. Generated by immunoSEQ multiplex PCR, the TCRdb table keeps only in-frame clones and is missing some. This table holds around 210,000 clones, less than 65% found once. Here the sequenced sample was CD4+ T cells sorted from blood, taken at week 4, from a patient treated with tofacitinib. The source of these receptors is a human donor with alopecia areata. Both conserved end residues are part of each CDR3. D genes are given only for firm matches. Expanded clones get a size class; other rows say once, few or many, or leave the size out.

>TRBJ1-1|TRBV20-1|.|.
CSARENTEAFF
TGCAGTGCTAGAGAGAACACTGAAGCTTTCTTT
>TRBJ1-2|TRBV30|.|.
CAWSKQGGYGYTF
TGTGCCTGGAGTAAACAGGGAGGGTATGGCTACACCTTC
>TRBJ2-2|TRBV9|.|.
CASSPGIGELFF
TGTGCCAGCAGCCCGGGGATCGGGGAGCTGTTTTTT
>TRBJ2-3|TRBV4-3|few|.
CASSQVGSSDTQYF
TGCGCCAGCAGCCAAGTGGGCAGCTCAGATACGCAGTATTTT
>TRBJ2-7|TRBV7-2|.|.
CASTKPGVPSSYEQYF
TGTGCCAGCACCAAACCGGGCGTACCGAGCTCCTACGAGCAGTACTTC
>TRBJ1-4|TRBV19|.|.
CASRIGQAKSKLFF
TGTGCCAGTAGAATCGGGCAGGCGAAGAGCAAGCTGTTTTTT
>TRBJ2-2|TRBV7-7|.|TRBD1
CAKGTENTGELFF
TGTGCTAAGGGGACAGAGAACACCGGGGAGCTGTTTTTT
>TRBJ1-1|TRBV7-9|.|.
CASSSMTGSTEAFF
TGTGCCAGCAGCTCAATGACAGGCTCCACTGAAGCTTTCTTT
>TRBJ2-5|TRBV7-9|.|.
CASSPYGETQYF
TGTGCCAGCAGCCCCTACGGGGAGACCCAGTACTTC
>TRBJ2-7|TRBV11-3|.|TRBD1
CASSSTGQGTYEQYF
TGTGCCAGCAGCTCGACGGGACAGGGGACCTACGAGCAGTACTTC
>TRBJ1-5|TRBV23-1|.|.
CASARRGREQPQHF
TGCGCCAGCGCCCGCAGGGGAAGAGAACAGCCCCAGCATTTT
>TRBJ2-1|TRBV4-2|few|.
CASSPEAPHKSSYNEQFF
TGTGCCAGCAGCCCCGAGGCCCCGCATAAGAGCTCCTACAATGAGCAGTTCTTC
>TRBJ1-6|TRBV29-1|few|TRBD1
CSVRQGDNSPLHF
TGCAGCGTCAGACAGGGGGATAATTCACCCCTCCACTTT
>TRBJ2-7|TRBV30|.|TRBD1
CAWSGQGSYEQYF
TGTGCCTGGAGCGGACAGGGATCCTACGAGCAGTACTTC
>TRBJ1-2|TRBV7-6|.|TRBD1
CASTLGQGSYGYTF
TGTGCCAGCACCTTGGGACAGGGATCCTATGGCTACACCTTC
>TRBJ1-1|TRBV19|.|.
CASSIRDRPNTEAFF
TGTGCCAGTAGTATTCGTGACAGGCCGAACACTGAAGCTTTCTTT
>TRBJ2-7|TRBV27|few|.
CATRRRGSYEQYF
TGTGCCACCAGGCGAAGGGGCTCCTACGAGCAGTACTTC
>TRBJ2-1|TRBV7-9|.|.
CASTPGENEQFF
TGTGCCAGCACCCCGGGGGAGAATGAGCAGTTCTTC
>TRBJ2-2|TRBV4-3|.|.
CASSQDWHNTGELFF
TGCGCCAGCAGCCAAGACTGGCATAACACCGGGGAGCTGTTTTTT
>TRBJ2-1|TRBV29-1|.|.
CSAGMGSTSNEQFF
TGCAGCGCTGGGATGGGGTCCACCTCCAATGAGCAGTTCTTC
>TRBJ2-1|TRBV4-1|few|.
CASSQGGSLNEQFF
TGCGCCAGCAGCCAAGGAGGTAGCTTGAATGAGCAGTTCTTC
>TRBJ2-1|TRBV5-1|.|TRBD1
CASSSGTGSYNEQFF
TGCGCCAGCAGCTCCGGGACAGGGAGTTACAATGAGCAGTTCTTC
>TRBJ2-7|TRBV4-3|.|TRBD1
CASSQRDRGSYEQYF
TGCGCCAGCAGCCAAAGGGACAGGGGTAGCTACGAGCAGTACTTC
>TRBJ1-1|TRBV19|.|TRBD1
CASNRGQAGGTEAFF
TGTGCCAGTAATCGAGGACAGGCGGGGGGCACTGAAGCTTTCTTT
>TRBJ2-5|TRBV5-1|.|.
CASSLAGSQETQYF
TGCGCCAGCAGCTTGGCAGGTAGTCAAGAGACCCAGTACTTC
>TRBJ2-7|TRBV7-9|.|TRBD2
CAEGGDSYEQYF
TGTGCCGAGGGAGGGGACTCCTACGAGCAGTACTTC
>TRBJ1-2|TRBV7-2|.|TRBD1
CASSSRPGTGSDYGYTF
TGTGCCAGCAGCTCTCGCCCTGGGACAGGGAGTGACTATGGCTACACCTTC
>TRBJ2-1|TRBV28|.|.
CASLGASSYNEQFF
TGTGCCAGCTTGGGAGCTAGCTCCTACAATGAGCAGTTCTTC
>TRBJ1-2|TRBV27|.|.
CASSFRLRTDYGYTF
TGTGCCAGCAGTTTTCGACTCCGGACAGACTATGGCTACACCTTC